One sample yielded the 4 T cell receptor beta chains listed below, sequenced in a study of blood T cell repertoires in COVID-19. TCRdb keeps only in-frame clones here, not all; method: immunoSEQ multiplex PCR. The repertoire consists of about 280,000 clones, with around 82% occurring once and the leading ten covering 7.5% to 10%. The material sequenced was peripheral blood. All receptors derive from a woman aged 45-60 years who had recovered from COVID-19.

The CDR3 bases are TGTGCCACCAGGCCAGGGTCTGGGGCCAACGTCCTGACTTTC. As protein: CATRPGSGANVLTF. The chain links TRBV6-5 to TRBJ2-6, with D possibly TRBD1 on 5 matching bases. V was pared by 10 bases and J by 1 base, with 11 bases between. CDR1 and CDR2 from the germline V gene are MNHEY and SVGAGI. The CDR3 length is 14 residues.

This clone has a handful of counts. This chain uses TRBV19 with TRBJ1-1; D not resolved. V lost 5 bases and J 5 bases, leaving 15 bases between the germline ends. CDR1 LNHDA and CDR2 SQIVND come from the germline V gene (reference sequence). The CDR3 sequence is 14 residues long. This CDR3 reads CASSPRAGRTEAFF. The CDR3 DNA is TGTGCCAGTAGTCCCCGGGCCGGGAGGACTGAAGCTTTCTTT. The variable domain in full, with the rest retrieved from reference TRBV19 and TRBJ1-1, is DGGITQSPKYLFRKEGQNVTLSCEQNLNHDAMYWYRQDPGQGLRLIYYSQIVNDFQKGDIAEGYSVSREKKESFPLTVTSAQKNPTAFYLCASSPRAGRTEAFFGQGTRLTVV.

This clone has only a few counts. The chain links TRBV6-5 to TRBJ1-6, with TRBD1 matching over 7 bases. CDR3 length: 13 residues. Germline V lookup: CDR1 MNHEY, CDR2 SVGAGI. The CDR3 protein is CAGGQLLNSPLHF. DNA for the CDR3: TGTGCGGGGGGACAGTTACTAAATTCACCCCTCCACTTT.

The chain is built from TRBV5-1 and TRBJ2-7, with TRBD1 identical over 8 bases. After removal of 3 bases from V and 4 bases from J, the junction contained 6 bases not matched to a gene. CDR3 length: 14 amino acids. Germline values: CDR1 SGHRS, CDR2 YFSETQ. The CDR3 nucleotides are TGCGCCAGCAGCTCTTCAGGGGGCGGGTACGAGCAGTACTTC. Translated: CASSSSGGGYEQYF.